This is a list of T cell receptor beta chains from one sample in a study of blood T cell repertoires in COVID-19. The assay was immunoSEQ multiplex PCR, and TCRdb's table has in-frame clones only and misses some. This table has approximately 280,000 clones, about 85% appearing once. The sequenced sample consisted of PBMCs or T cells enriched from blood (not recorded which). All receptors derive from a woman aged 45 to 65 who had recovered from COVID-19. The CDR3 runs from the conserved cysteine through the conserved F or W. Fields, in order: clone size, CDR3 length, D gene, J gene, V gene, CDR3 protein, CDR3 DNA. D genes are given only for firm matches. The size field is filled for only some rows; it gives once, few, many or a size class.

size: -
length: 13
D: -
J: TRBJ2-7
V: TRBV7-9
CDR3: CASSPSVAYEQYF
DNA: TGTGCCAGCAGTCCCAGTGTCGCCTACGAGCAGTACTTC

size: -
length: 15
D: TRBD1
J: TRBJ2-1
V: TRBV9
CDR3: CASSSDRGGYNEQFF
DNA: TGTGCCAGCAGCTCCGACAGGGGGGGGTACAATGAGCAGTTCTTC

size: -
length: 17
D: -
J: TRBJ2-1
V: TRBV7-9
CDR3: CASSLVAVLSSYNEQFF
DNA: TGTGCCAGCAGCTTAGTAGCGGTCCTGAGCTCCTACAATGAGCAGTTCTTC

size: -
length: 13
D: -
J: TRBJ2-7
V: TRBV2
CDR3: CASSENLRSEQYF
DNA: TGTGCCAGCAGTGAAAATCTCAGAAGCGAGCAGTACTTC

size: -
length: 16
D: TRBD1
J: TRBJ2-6
V: TRBV29-1
CDR3: CSVQGQSVSGANVLTF
DNA: TGCAGCGTCCAGGGACAGTCTGTCTCTGGGGCCAACGTCCTGACTTTC

size: -
length: 12
D: -
J: TRBJ2-2
V: TRBV18
CDR3: CASSPGAGELFF
DNA: TGTGCCAGCTCGCCCGGGGCCGGGGAGCTGTTTTTT

size: -
length: 15
D: -
J: TRBJ2-5
V: TRBV11-2
CDR3: CASSLAGGLQETQYF
DNA: TGTGCCAGCAGCTTAGCGGGTGGACTTCAAGAGACCCAGTACTTC

size: -
length: 12
D: -
J: TRBJ2-1
V: TRBV30
CDR3: CAWSLSSNEQFF
DNA: TGTGCCTGGAGTTTGAGTTCCAATGAGCAGTTCTTC

size: -
length: 15
D: -
J: TRBJ2-1
V: TRBV29-1
CDR3: CSAYGPGTGSDEQFF
DNA: TGCAGCGCGTATGGACCGGGAACTGGAAGCGATGAGCAGTTCTTC

size: -
length: 14
D: -
J: TRBJ2-7
V: TRBV5-5
CDR3: CASSLSQVRYEQYF
DNA: TGTGCCAGCAGCCTGTCTCAGGTCCGCTACGAGCAGTACTTC

size: -
length: 17
D: -
J: TRBJ2-7
V: TRBV7-5
CDR3: CARSPGTGGGVIYEQYF
DNA: TGTGCCAGAAGCCCCGGGACAGGCGGCGGGGTAATCTACGAGCAGTACTTC

size: -
length: 14
D: TRBD1
J: TRBJ1-2
V: TRBV30
CDR3: CAWSVLEGASGYTF
DNA: TGTGCCTGGAGTGTACTAGAGGGGGCTAGTGGCTACACCTTC

size: -
length: 16
D: -
J: TRBJ2-3
V: TRBV5-1
CDR3: CASSLEGRVATDTQYF
DNA: TGCGCCAGCAGCTTGGAGGGCAGGGTCGCTACAGATACGCAGTATTTT

size: -
length: 14
D: TRBD1
J: TRBJ2-2
V: TRBV6-5
CDR3: CASSRTGGSGELFF
DNA: TGTGCCAGCAGCAGAACAGGGGGCTCCGGGGAGCTGTTTTTT

size: -
length: 15
D: -
J: TRBJ1-2
V: TRBV7-9
CDR3: CASSLLAVSRGGYTF
DNA: TGTGCCAGCAGCTTACTAGCCGTGTCCCGGGGTGGCTACACCTTC

size: -
length: 14
D: TRBD1
J: TRBJ1-2
V: TRBV6-5
CDR3: CASSSGTGYYGYTF
DNA: TGTGCCAGCAGTTCCGGGACAGGGTATTATGGCTACACCTTC

size: -
length: 15
D: -
J: TRBJ1-5
V: TRBV7-8
CDR3: CASSSTVGIGQPQHF
DNA: TGTGCCAGCAGCTCCACGGTCGGAATCGGGCAGCCCCAGCATTTT

size: once
length: 15
D: -
J: TRBJ1-2
V: TRBV19
CDR3: CASSTRARANYGYTF
DNA: TGTGCCAGTAGCACCCGGGCGCGGGCTAACTATGGCTACACCTTC

size: -
length: 16
D: TRBD1
J: TRBJ2-7
V: TRBV6-5
CDR3: CASSYTGTGTVYEQYF
DNA: TGTGCCAGCAGTTACACCGGGACAGGGACGGTCTACGAGCAGTACTTC

size: -
length: 16
D: -
J: TRBJ2-2
V: TRBV18
CDR3: CASSRQTGSGTGELFF
DNA: TGTGCCAGCTCACGTCAGACAGGGAGCGGGACCGGGGAGCTGTTTTTT

size: -
length: 16
D: TRBD2
J: TRBJ2-1
V: TRBV4-3
CDR3: CASSLLTSGTYNEQFF
DNA: TGCGCCAGCAGCCTCTTAACTAGCGGGACATACAATGAGCAGTTCTTC

size: -
length: 12
D: -
J: TRBJ2-5
V: TRBV3-1/TRBV3-2
CDR3: CASSGGGETQYF
DNA: TGTGCCAGCAGTGGCGGAGGGGAGACCCAGTACTTC

size: -
length: 17
D: TRBD2
J: TRBJ2-5
V: TRBV6-2/TRBV6-3
CDR3: CASSYLMTSELQETQYF
DNA: TGTGCCAGCAGTTACCTAATGACTAGCGAGTTACAAGAGACCCAGTACTTC

size: -
length: 14
D: -
J: TRBJ2-7
V: TRBV29-1
CDR3: CSVETTGESYEQYF
DNA: TGCAGCGTTGAAACTACGGGGGAATCCTACGAGCAGTACTTC

size: -
length: 16
D: -
J: TRBJ2-1
V: TRBV2
CDR3: CASSEIRQLTYNEQFF
DNA: TGTGCCAGCAGTGAAATTCGACAGCTGACCTACAATGAGCAGTTCTTC

size: once
length: 19
D: TRBD2
J: TRBJ2-3
V: TRBV3-1/TRBV3-2
CDR3: CASSQDVPGLAGATDTQYF
DNA: TGTGCCAGCAGCCAGGACGTGCCGGGACTAGCGGGGGCCACAGATACGCAGTATTTT

size: -
length: 15
D: TRBD2
J: TRBJ2-3
V: TRBV5-1
CDR3: CASSLSIAGGDTQYF
DNA: TGCGCCAGCAGCTTGAGTATAGCGGGAGGAGATACGCAGTATTTT

size: -
length: 15
D: TRBD1
J: TRBJ2-3
V: TRBV7-2
CDR3: CASSLRQGATDTQYF
DNA: TGTGCCAGCAGCTTGCGACAGGGAGCCACAGATACGCAGTATTTT

size: -
length: 13
D: TRBD1
J: TRBJ1-2
V: TRBV30
CDR3: CANRGDRGDGYTF
DNA: TGTGCCAATAGGGGGGACAGGGGGGATGGCTACACCTTC

size: once
length: 16
D: TRBD2
J: TRBJ2-1
V: TRBV9
CDR3: CASSSRGLAGASEQFF
DNA: TGTGCCAGCAGCTCTAGGGGTCTAGCGGGAGCATCAGAGCAGTTCTTC

size: few
length: 15
D: -
J: TRBJ1-5
V: TRBV19
CDR3: CASSISPQRNQPQHF
DNA: TGTGCCAGTAGTATCTCCCCGCAGCGAAATCAGCCCCAGCATTTT

size: -
length: 17
D: TRBD2
J: TRBJ2-5
V: TRBV7-2
CDR3: CASSSLGASGYQETQYF
DNA: TGTGCCAGCAGCTCCCTAGGGGCTAGCGGGTACCAAGAGACCCAGTACTTC

size: few
length: 14
D: -
J: TRBJ1-4
V: TRBV5-1
CDR3: CASALEGRDEKLFF
DNA: TGCGCCAGCGCTCTTGAGGGTCGGGATGAAAAACTGTTTTTT

size: -
length: 14
D: -
J: TRBJ2-5
V: TRBV9
CDR3: CASSVGGVEETQYF
DNA: TGTGCCAGCAGCGTAGGGGGGGTTGAAGAGACCCAGTACTTC

size: -
length: 15
D: TRBD1
J: TRBJ1-3
V: TRBV9
CDR3: CASSEDGTEGNTIYF
DNA: TGTGCCAGCAGTGAGGACGGGACAGAAGGAAACACCATATATTTT

size: -
length: 16
D: TRBD2
J: TRBJ2-6
V: TRBV19
CDR3: CASSEGLSSGANVLTF
DNA: TGTGCCAGTAGTGAGGGACTAAGCTCTGGGGCCAACGTCCTGACTTTC

size: -
length: 13
D: -
J: TRBJ2-7
V: TRBV19
CDR3: CASSQGYGYEQYF
DNA: TGTGCCAGTAGTCAGGGGTACGGTTACGAGCAGTACTTC

size: -
length: 15
D: TRBD1
J: TRBJ2-7
V: TRBV2
CDR3: CASSESGTGVHEQYF
DNA: TGTGCCAGCAGTGAAAGCGGGACAGGGGTCCACGAGCAGTACTTC

size: -
length: 18
D: TRBD1
J: TRBJ1-5
V: TRBV7-9
CDR3: CASSLALGDRASNQPQHF
DNA: TGTGCCAGCAGCTTAGCGCTGGGCGACAGGGCTTCTAATCAGCCCCAGCATTTT

size: -
length: 16
D: TRBD1
J: TRBJ1-4
V: TRBV28
CDR3: CASSFRGVSTNEKLFF
DNA: TGTGCCAGCAGTTTCAGGGGGGTGTCAACTAATGAAAAACTGTTTTTT

size: -
length: 16
D: -
J: TRBJ2-2
V: TRBV5-6
CDR3: CASSLALQSNTGELFF
DNA: TGTGCCAGCAGCTTGGCTTTACAGTCGAACACCGGGGAGCTGTTTTTT

size: -
length: 14
D: -
J: TRBJ1-5
V: TRBV30
CDR3: CAWSLGGGNQPQHF
DNA: TGTGCCTGGAGTTTGGGAGGAGGCAATCAGCCCCAGCATTTT